This TCR beta chain was sequenced for a study of T cell responses to AZD1222 COVID-19 vaccine. Study-wide points: Among vaccine-associated CD4 TCRs, coverage spanned spike, with dominance at 160-218 and 743-854. Nearly half of spike-specific TCRs reportedly target variant regions that are unmutated in the B.1.351 and B.1.1.7 variants. The study identified only six AZD1222 recipients as seropositive at baseline.

There are 16 residues in the CDR3. Trimming cost V 0 bases and J 0 bases, with 10 bases left between them. Germline V gene sequence: CDR1 SGDLS, CDR2 YYNGEE. Profiling relied on immunoSEQ multiplex PCR, and the TCRdb table lists in-frame clones only, not all of them. The sample has about 120,000 clones; around nine tenths are singletons. A word on this clone: Antigen: not known.

Sequenced here: peripheral blood, sampled on day 0 of AZD1222 vaccination. The sequence derives from an adult in good health. The rearrangement links TRBV9 to TRBJ1-3; no firm D call. The CDR3 protein is CASSVVGRSSGNTIYF. The CDR3 region has the DNA TGTGCCAGCAGCGTAGTCGGGAGAAGCTCTGGAAACACCATATATTTT.